This T cell receptor (beta chain) was captured in a study of Ad26.COV2.S vaccination and SARS-CoV-2 variants. Study results and limitations: Vaccine recipients and placebo recipients showed similar non-spike TCR breadth. Spike-specific TCR breadth was greater after Ad26.COV2.S than placebo.

Treatment meaning: over 15 received Ad26.COV2.S at low or high dose, single or two shots; several received placebo; per-sample allocation not given. Sampling was done on day 63 after the first vaccine or placebo injection. Immunization relied on an Ad26 vector, which expressed Wuhan-strain SARS-CoV-2 spike. This CDR3 contains 14 residues. Looked up from germline, CDR1 is GTSNPN and CDR2 is SVGIG (reference sequence). In regard to this clone: The antigen remains unidentified.

Sequencing used immunoSEQ multiplex PCR; TCRdb keeps in-frame clones, though not all of them. This table holds 440,000 or so clones, 92% found once. The rearrangement joins TRBV30 to TRBJ2-5; no clear D gene. The source material was peripheral blood, sampled in a trial of Ad26.COV2.S vaccine versus placebo. This TCR was sampled from a person between 18 and 65 years old who received the Ad26.COV2.S COVID-19 vaccine or a placebo. This chain's CDR3 is CASENPGFQETQYF. DNA for the CDR3: TGTGCATCGGAGAACCCGGGTTTCCAAGAGACCCAGTACTTC.